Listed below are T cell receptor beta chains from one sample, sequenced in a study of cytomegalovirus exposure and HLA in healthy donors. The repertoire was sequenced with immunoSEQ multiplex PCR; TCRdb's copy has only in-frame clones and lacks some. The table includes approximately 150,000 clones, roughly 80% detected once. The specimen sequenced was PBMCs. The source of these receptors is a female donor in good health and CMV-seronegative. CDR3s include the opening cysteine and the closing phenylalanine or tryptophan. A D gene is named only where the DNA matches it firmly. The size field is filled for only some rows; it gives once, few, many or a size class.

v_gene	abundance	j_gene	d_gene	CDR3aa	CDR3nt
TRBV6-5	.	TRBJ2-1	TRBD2	CASSYPGGGNNEQFF	TGTGCCAGCAGTTACCCGGGGGGGGGAAACAATGAGCAGTTCTTC
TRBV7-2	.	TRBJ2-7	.	CASSPPPQGSYEQYF	TGTGCCAGCAGCCCCCCCCCGCAGGGAAGTTACGAGCAGTACTTC
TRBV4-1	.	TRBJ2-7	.	CASSQGPSYEQYF	TGCGCCAGCAGCCAAGGGCCATCCTACGAGCAGTACTTC
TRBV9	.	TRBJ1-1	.	CASSPRSVANTEAFF	TGTGCCAGCAGCCCTAGGAGTGTGGCGAACACTGAAGCTTTCTTT
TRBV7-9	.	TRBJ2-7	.	CASSLGGPYEQYF	TGTGCCAGCAGCTTAGGCGGCCCCTACGAGCAGTACTTC
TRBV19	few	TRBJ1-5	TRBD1	CASTGQGRQPQHF	TGTGCCAGTACCGGACAGGGGCGGCAGCCCCAGCATTTT
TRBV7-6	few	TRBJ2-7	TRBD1	CASSLDAGGYEQYF	TGTGCCAGCAGCTTAGATGCAGGGGGCTACGAGCAGTACTTC
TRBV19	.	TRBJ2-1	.	CASSKLSGLNEQFF	TGTGCCAGTAGTAAACTTTCCGGGTTAAATGAGCAGTTCTTC
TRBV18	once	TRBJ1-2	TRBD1	CASSPPDRDLAYGYTF	TGTGCCAGCTCACCACCGGACAGGGACCTAGCCTATGGCTACACCTTC
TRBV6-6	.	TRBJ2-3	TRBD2	CASSGTSGSPDTQYF	TGTGCCAGCAGTGGGACTAGCGGGAGCCCAGATACGCAGTATTTT
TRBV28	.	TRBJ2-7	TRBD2	CATRGGTSGSYEQYF	TGTGCCACTAGGGGGGGGACTAGCGGGAGTTACGAGCAGTACTTC
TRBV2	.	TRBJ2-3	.	CASSARDSRTDTQYF	TGTGCCAGCAGTGCTCGGGACTCCCGCACAGATACGCAGTATTTT
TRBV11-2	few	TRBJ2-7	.	CASSLASSYEQYF	TGTGCCAGCAGCTTAGCTAGCTCCTACGAGCAGTACTTC
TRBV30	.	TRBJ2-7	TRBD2	CAWTPRGGAYEQYF	TGTGCCTGGACCCCACGGGGGGGGGCCTACGAGCAGTACTTC
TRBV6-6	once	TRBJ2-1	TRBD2	CASSLGTSGRIEQFF	TGTGCCAGCAGCCTCGGGACTAGCGGGAGGATTGAGCAGTTCTTC
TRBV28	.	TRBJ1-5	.	CASSLVGFGGGDNQPQHF	TGTGCCAGCAGTCTAGTAGGGTTCGGAGGGGGGGACAATCAGCCTCAGCATTTT
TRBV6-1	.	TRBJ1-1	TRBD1	CASLSSGTGVRKAFF	TGTGCCAGCCTCTCTTCCGGGACAGGAGTAAGGAAAGCTTTCTTT
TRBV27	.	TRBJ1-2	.	CASSLDGQTNGYTF	TGTGCCAGCAGTTTAGATGGCCAGACAAATGGCTACACCTTC
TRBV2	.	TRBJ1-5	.	CASREYSNQPQHF	TGTGCCAGCAGGGAATATAGCAATCAGCCCCAGCATTTT
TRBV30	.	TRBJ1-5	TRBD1	CAWSGTDRGHQPQHF	TGTGCCTGGAGTGGAACGGACAGGGGGCATCAGCCCCAGCATTTT
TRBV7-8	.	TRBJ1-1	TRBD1	CASFGRGANTEAFF	TGTGCCAGCTTTGGCAGGGGGGCGAACACTGAAGCTTTCTTT
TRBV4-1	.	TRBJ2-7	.	CASSHASTSSYEQYF	TGCGCCAGCAGCCATGCCTCCACCAGCTCCTACGAGCAGTACTTC
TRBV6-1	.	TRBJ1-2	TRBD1	CASSDLGGRTGSF	TGTGCCAGCAGTGACCTGGGGGGGAGGACAGGGAGCTTC
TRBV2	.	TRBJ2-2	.	CASSEGQGLATGELFF	TGTGCCAGCAGTGAAGGACAGGGACTGGCCACCGGGGAGCTGTTTTTT
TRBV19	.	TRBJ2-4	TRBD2	CASTGGAAQFKNIQYF	TGTGCCAGTACCGGGGGGGCCGCCCAATTCAAAAACATTCAGTACTTC
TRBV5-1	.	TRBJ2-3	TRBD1	CASSTGGQTGGTDTQYF	TGCGCCAGCAGCACCGGCGGACAGACAGGGGGCACAGATACGCAGTATTTT
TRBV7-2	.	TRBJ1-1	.	CASSQKTRAYTEAFF	TGTGCCAGCAGCCAGAAGACACGCGCTTACACTGAAGCTTTCTTT
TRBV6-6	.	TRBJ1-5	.	CASRRYRVNQPQHF	TGTGCCAGCAGACGTTACAGGGTTAATCAGCCCCAGCATTTT